This TCR beta chain was recorded in a study of early T cells in non-severe SARS-CoV-2 infection. Study as a whole: It was bulk RNA from unsorted whole blood that was sequenced, and the chains were unpaired.

The CDR3 covers 14 residues. Trimming took 2 bases from V and 2 from J, leaving 7 bases between them. The germline gives CDR1 SGHTA, CDR2 FQGNSA. For this clonotype: Its antigen is unknown.

Study-wide points: Private and CD4 specificities were missed by VDJdb matching, which favored anti-spike CD8 responses.

Individual cDNA molecules were tagged with unique molecular identifiers, the study reported. TCRdb fed the 5' RACE reads into MiXCR, producing one record per CDR3 protein. The table has 75,000 to 95,000 distinct CDR3 sequences, 16% seen once. The TCR comes from an adult who was a healthcare worker with PCR-confirmed SARS-CoV-2 infection or an uninfected control (not recorded which). This specimen was whole blood, taken at baseline. The gene calls are TRBV7-2 and TRBJ2-1; D unclear. The CDR3 protein is CASSLRPTYNEQFF. The CDR3 nucleotides are TGTGCCAGCAGCTTACGGCCCACCTACAATGAGCAGTTCTTC. Drawing the rest from reference TRBV7-2 and TRBJ2-1, the complete variable domain is GAGVSQSPSNKVTEKGKDVELRCDPISGHTALYWYRQSLGQGLEFLIYFQGNSAPDKSGLPSDRFSAERTGGSVSTLTIQRTQQEDSAVYLCASSLRPTYNEQFFGPGTRLTVL.